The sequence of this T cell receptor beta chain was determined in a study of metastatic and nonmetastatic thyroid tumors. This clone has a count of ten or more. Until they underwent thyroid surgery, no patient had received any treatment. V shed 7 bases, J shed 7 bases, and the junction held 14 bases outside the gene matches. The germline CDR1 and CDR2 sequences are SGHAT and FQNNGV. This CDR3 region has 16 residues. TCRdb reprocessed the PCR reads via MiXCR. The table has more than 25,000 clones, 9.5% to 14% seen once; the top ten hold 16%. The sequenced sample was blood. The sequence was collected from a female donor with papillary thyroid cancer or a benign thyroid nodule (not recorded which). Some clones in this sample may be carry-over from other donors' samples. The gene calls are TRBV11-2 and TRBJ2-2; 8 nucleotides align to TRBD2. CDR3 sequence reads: CASTTGVAGSGGELFF. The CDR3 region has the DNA TGTGCCAGCACCACGGGAGTAGCGGGATCTGGCGGGGAGCTGTTTTTT.